A single sample is the source of the 2 T cell receptor beta chains below, sequenced in a study of blood T cell repertoires in COVID-19 (dated by TCRdb to 2018 to 2020). The protocol used for the library was the immunoSEQ multiplex PCR assay. TCRdb limited this immuneACCESS table to in-frame rearrangements with V and J called. A share of clones is missing; checked studies link under half to unresolved V genes, and the rest is unexplained. This sample lists 150,000 or so clones; roughly 90% were detected once. The top ten clones comprise about 6.6% of the sample. Sequenced input: PBMCs or T cells enriched from blood (not recorded which). These receptors came from a woman between 45 and 60 years old who had recovered from COVID-19.

This chain joins TRBV18 and TRBJ1-2, with a tentative D call TRBD1 (6 bases). This CDR3 comprises 13 residues. Trimming stripped 2 bases from V and 8 bases from J, with 12 bases between. Germline CDR1 KGHSH, CDR2 LQKENI. This chain's CDR3 is CASSPRTAAGYTF. As DNA, the CDR3 is TGTGCCAGCTCACCAAGGACAGCTGCGGGCTACACCTTC.

This chain uses TRBV14 with TRBJ1-6; D gene uncertain. V lost 4 bases, J lost 8 bases, and 12 bases lay in between. The germline V gene encodes CDR1 SGHDN and CDR2 FVKESK. CDR3 length equals 14 residues. Written as DNA, the CDR3 is TGTGCCAGCAGCCCCTACGGGCGGGATTCACCCCTCCACTTT. It specifies CASSPYGRDSPLHF.